This passage covers 18 T cell receptor beta chains from one sample sequenced in a study of spatial heterogeneity in lung cancer. TCRdb used MiXCR to reprocess the 5' RACE reads, holding one entry per CDR3 protein. The sample includes 8,000 or so distinct CDR3 sequences, around 15% of them seen just once. Time point described: sample taken at primary tumor resection. The sequencing used normal lung tissue next to the tumor, collected at surgery. These receptors came from a male donor with early-stage non-small cell lung cancer.

V is TRBV7-9 and J is TRBJ2-3; perhaps TRBD2 as D (6 bases). The V end was cut by 3 bases, the J end by 1 base, with 14 bases between. This CDR3 spans 16 amino acids. The V gene's germline CDR1 is SEHNR and CDR2 FQNEAQ (reference sequence). The CDR3 sequence: CASSFPPGEGTDTQYF. The CDR3 nucleotides are TGTGCCAGCAGCTTCCCCCCGGGGGAGGGCACAGATACGCAGTATTTT.

This clonotype was counted only a few times. The J gene is TRBJ1-1, the V gene TRBV7-2; D is ambiguous. V was trimmed by 2 bases and J by 7 bases, leaving 11 bases between them. The CDR3 is 13 residues long. The germline CDR1 and CDR2 sequences are SGHTA and FQGNSA. CDR3 region: CASSLLSRNEAFF. CDR3 DNA: TGTGCCAGCAGCTTATTAAGCCGGAATGAAGCTTTCTTT.

This clonotype was counted many times. The V and J genes are TRBV7-9 and TRBJ2-1, with D perhaps given as TRBD1 or TRBD2 (5 bases each). In germline, CDR1 is SEHNR, CDR2 FQNEAQ (reference sequence). This CDR3 contains 14 residues. Trimming removed 5 bases at V and 7 bases at J, with 15 bases between. CDR3 region: CASSPGTLRNEQFF. The CDR3 region has the DNA TGTGCCAGCAGCCCGGGGACCCTTCGAAATGAGCAGTTCTTC.

The rearrangement uses TRBV5-6 and TRBJ1-1; TRBD1 might be the D (5 bases). V was shortened by 2 bases and J by 1 base, with 12 bases between the two germline ends. Per the germline V gene, CDR1 is SGHDT and CDR2 is YYEEEE. This CDR3 region has 15 residues. CDR3 region: CASSLAGRTNTEAFF. Written as DNA, the CDR3 is TGTGCCAGCAGCTTAGCGGGACGGACGAACACTGAAGCTTTCTTT.

The chain recombines TRBV7-2 with TRBJ2-5; D is unclear. Germline CDR1 is SGHTA and CDR2 is FQGNSA. The CDR3 is 12 residues long. V lost 1 base, J lost 5 bases, and 5 bases lay in between. CDR3 amino acids: CASSLVTETQYF. CDR3 bases: TGTGCCAGCAGCTTAGTAACGGAGACCCAGTACTTC.

This chain links TRBV28 with TRBJ2-4; 9 bases agree with TRBD2. Germline V gives CDR1 MDHEN, CDR2 SYDVKM. The V and J ends lost 5 bases and 6 bases, in that order; junction bases with no gene match: 8. This CDR3 is 15 amino acids long. The CDR3 here is CASSVAGERRNIQYF. The CDR3 bases are TGTGCCAGCAGTGTAGCGGGAGAGCGGAGAAACATTCAGTACTTC.

Ten or more counts support this clonotype. Here the CDR3 DNA reads TGTGCCAGCAGTGCCCCCTGGGCGGGAGGGCCAGTGGTAGGAGATACGCAGTATTTT. It yields the protein CASSAPWAGGPVVGDTQYF. The genes are TRBV28 and TRBJ2-3; 9 bases align to TRBD2. In germline, CDR1 is MDHEN, CDR2 SYDVKM. This CDR3 has 19 amino acids. The ends lost 5 bases at V and 5 bases at J; junction bases unmatched: 20.

Relative to its sample, this clonotype is medium-sized. This rearrangement joins TRBV12-3 or TRBV12-4 to TRBJ2-1; TRBD1 might be the D (5 bases). With 2 bases removed from V and 5 bases from J, the gap between germline ends came to 13 bases. This CDR3 comprises 15 residues. CDR3 region: CASSLSDRTNNEQFF. The CDR3 bases are TGTGCCAGCAGTTTATCAGACAGAACAAACAATGAGCAGTTCTTC.

In DNA form, the CDR3 reads TGCAGCGCCGAGGCCGGGACCCAGTACTTC. As protein: CSAEAGTQYF. This sequence joins TRBV29-1 and TRBJ2-5; D is undetermined. Trimming took off 7 bases at V and 7 bases at J, with 10 bases between the two ends. The CDR3 runs 10 residues. Germline V gene sequence: CDR1 SQVTM, CDR2 ANQGSEA.

At least ten counts were recorded for this clonotype. The rearrangement uses TRBV5-1 and TRBJ2-2; D is unresolved. The CDR3 is 16 residues long. Germline V lookup: CDR1 SGHRS, CDR2 YFSETQ. Trimming left V 4 bases short and J 3 bases short, with 16 bases between. CDR3 sequence reads: CASSGTVVGDTGELFF. CDR3 nucleotides: TGCGCCAGCAGCGGAACTGTGGTGGGTGACACCGGGGAGCTGTTTTTT.

The chain links TRBV12-3 or TRBV12-4 to TRBJ1-2, with TRBD1 matching 8 bases. The ends lost 6 bases at V and 8 bases at J; junction bases unmatched: 8. The CDR3 is 13 amino acids. CDR3 sequence (DNA): TGTGCCAGCAGCGGGACAGGAATTTTGGGCTACACCTTC. Translating it yields CASSGTGILGYTF.

This clonotype was counted ten times or more. Here the CDR3 reads CASSLGTFPTNQPQHF. In DNA, the CDR3 is TGTGCCAGCAGCTTAGGTACCTTCCCGACCAATCAGCCCCAGCATTTT. The chain is built from TRBV7-2 and TRBJ1-5, with no clear D. V was cut by 1 base and J by 3 bases, with 13 bases left in between. Germline CDR1 is SGHTA and CDR2 is FQGNSA. The CDR3 is 16 residues long.

The chain links TRBV18 to TRBJ1-5; a possible D gene is TRBD1 (6 bases). CDR1 is KGHSH, CDR2 LQKENI, per germline. Trimming shortened V by 2 bases and J by 0 bases, and 11 bases separated the two germline ends. The CDR3 is 16 residues long. The CDR3 loop reads CASSPSGQNSNQPQHF. CDR3 DNA: TGTGCCAGCTCACCATCGGGACAAAATAGCAATCAGCCCCAGCATTTT.

This clonotype was detected many times. The CDR3 spells CSVEDTRTAYEQYF. CDR3 bases: TGCAGCGTTGAAGATACAAGAACAGCCTACGAGCAGTACTTC. The rearrangement uses TRBV29-1 and TRBJ2-7; D ambiguous. CDR1 is SQVTM and CDR2 is ANQGSEA in the germline V gene. This CDR3 has 14 residues. V was pared by 0 bases and J by 2 bases, with 11 bases between.

By frequency in the sample, this clonotype is medium-sized (0.01 to 0.1%). The gene calls are TRBV6-1 and TRBJ1-1; maybe TRBD1 (6 bases). V was pared by 8 bases and J by 11 bases, with 18 bases between. The germline gives CDR1 MNHNS, CDR2 SASEGT. The CDR3 has 12 residues. The CDR3 DNA reads as TGTGCCAGCCATAGACAGGCCCCCCTCGCTTTCTTT. Residues: CASHRQAPLAFF.

This clonotype was seen more than once but under ten times. The J gene is TRBJ2-5, the V gene TRBV4-2, with D possibly called TRBD1 or TRBD2 (5 bases each). V was trimmed by 4 bases and J by 3 bases, leaving 12 bases between them. The CDR3 extends over 14 amino acids. Germline V gene data show CDR1 as LGHNA and CDR2 as YNFKEQ. CDR3 in DNA: TGTGCCAGCAGCCCGCCGGGGCAGGAAGAGACCCAGTACTTC. It codes for CASSPPGQEETQYF.

The chain has TRBV27 and TRBJ2-7; 7 bases line up with TRBD1. V lost 7 bases to trimming and J lost 3 bases; unmatched junction nucleotides: 9. CDR3 length: 14 amino acids. Per the germline V gene, CDR1 is MNHEY and CDR2 is SMNVEV (reference sequence). The DNA of the CDR3 is TGTGCCAGCAAACCAGAAAACAGGGGCTACGAGCAGTACTTC. Amino acid sequence: CASKPENRGYEQYF.

This clonotype was seen only a few times. The V call is TRBV20-1, the J call TRBJ2-3, with D possibly TRBD2 on 6 matching bases. The V gene lost 1 base and the J gene lost 0 bases, with 11 bases spanning the gap. Germline V gene lookup returns CDR1 DFQATT and CDR2 SNEGSKA (reference sequence). The CDR3 length is 15 residues. CDR3 loop: CSARGSGYSTDTQYF. The CDR3 nucleotides are TGCAGTGCTAGAGGTAGCGGATACAGCACAGATACGCAGTATTTT.